The subject of this entry is one TCR beta chain. What it binds is unknown. This sample is part of a study of Graves' ophthalmopathy and Graves' hyperthyroidism. Study results and caveats: Blood also held most thyroid clonotypes expanded above 0.001 frequency.

RNA transcripts provided the template for amplifying TCR beta CDR3 regions. An opening RT-PCR round employed HTBI primers and preceded a second-round multiplex PCR. TCRdb reprocessed the multiplex PCR reads with MiXCR, giving one entry per CDR3 protein. The sample holds 680,000 or so distinct CDR3 sequences, 22% seen once. Germline V gene data show CDR1 as KGHDR and CDR2 as SFDVKD. The CDR3 loop spans 13 amino acids. With 4 bases removed from V and 6 bases from J, the gap between germline ends came to 11 bases. The V call is TRBV24-1, the J call TRBJ1-2, with D hard to call. This TCR came from a woman younger than 30 with stable Graves' hyperthyroidism. Some clones in this sample may be carry-over from other donors' samples. Source material: peripheral blood. CDR3 residues: CATSEAGKDGYTF. The CDR3 DNA reads TGTGCCACCAGTGAAGCGGGCAAAGATGGCTACACCTTC.